One sample yielded the 32 T cell receptor beta chains listed below, sequenced in a study of T cells in Graves' hyperthyroidism and ophthalmopathy (dated by TCRdb to the late 2010s). Preparation of the library involved multiplex PCR. The run used an Illumina HiSeq 2000. Amplification of TCR beta CDR3 regions was carried out from RNA transcripts. For the first round of RT-PCR on the TCR CDR3, the HTBI primer set was used together with the Qiagen OneStep RT-PCR kit. TCRdb trimmed public reads at Q25 via fastp, called clones via MiXCR and kept in-frame beta chains. Entries that share a CDR3 protein sequence are merged under the most common genes and DNA. This sample gives 450,000 to 700,000 distinct CDR3 sequences in total; about 43% of them show up just once. Roughly 19% of the sample is held by the ten biggest clonotypes. Sequencing was carried out using peripheral blood or thyroid tissue (not recorded which). The source is an adult woman with Graves' disease, either hyperthyroidism or ophthalmopathy (not recorded which).

This chain joins TRBV7-8 and TRBJ2-7, with TRBD2 matching 11 bases. The trim removed 5 bases at V and 5 bases at J, leaving 8 bases unmatched. The CDR3 runs 15 residues. Germline assignment: CDR1 SGHVS and CDR2 FQNEAQ. The DNA of the CDR3 is TGTGCCAGCAGCCCTCGGCTAGCGGGAGGTAACGAGCAGTACTTC. Translating gives CASSPRLAGGNEQYF.

This clonotype was seen a handful of times. A read error may be the cause here, since a much bigger clone is one base away. The gene calls are TRBV5-1 and TRBJ2-7, with 9 bases matching TRBD1. Germline CDR1 and CDR2: SGHRS and YFSETQ. The CDR3 contains 15 residues. Trimming removed 4 bases from V and 0 bases from J; junction bases left unmatched: 5. The CDR3 sequence: CASSRQGVSSYEQYF. Written as DNA, the CDR3 is TGCGCCAGCAGCCGACAGGGGGTGAGCTCCTACGAGCAGTACTTC. Based on the CDR3 plus reference TRBV5-1 and TRBJ2-7, the full variable domain is KAGVTQTPRYLIKTRGQQVTLSCSPISGHRSVSWYQQTPGQGLQFLFEYFSETQRNKGNFPGRFSGRQFSNSRSEMNVSTLELGDSALYLCASSRQGVSSYEQYFGPGTRLTVT.

The V gene is TRBV7-3, the J gene TRBJ2-1; maybe TRBD1 (6 bases). Trimming left V 6 bases short and J 5 bases short, with 17 bases between. Germline V CDR1 and CDR2: SGHTA, FQGTGA. This CDR3 spans 15 amino acids. The CDR3 region is CASRLGRDKDNEQFF. CDR3 bases: TGTGCCAGCAGATTAGGCCGGGACAAAGACAATGAGCAGTTCTTC.

With respect to this clonotype: Here the CDR3 omits its conserved ending phenylalanine or tryptophan, so a read error is the likely source. This chain uses TRBV25-1 with TRBJ1-5; possible D gene TRBD1, 6 bases. V lost 3 bases and J 3 bases, leaving 9 bases between the germline ends. CDR1 is MGHDK, CDR2 SYGVNS, per germline. The length of the CDR3 is 14 residues. The CDR3, as DNA: TGTGCCAGCAGTGATCGGGGGCTCAATCAGCCCCAGCATCTT. Translated, it gives CASSDRGLNQPQHL.

This chain uses TRBV29-1 with TRBJ2-7; D call uncertain. This CDR3 spans 16 amino acids. Germline V CDR1 and CDR2: SQVTM, ANQGSEA. The V gene lost 7 bases and the J gene lost 4 bases, with 26 bases spanning the gap. In DNA, the CDR3 is TGCAGCGCCTCGGAGCAAGAAAAAGTCCGGTGGTACGAGCAGTACTTC. This codes for CSASEQEKVRWYEQYF.

This chain uses TRBV7-2 with TRBJ2-3; D gene uncertain. This CDR3 contains 12 residues. Trimming left V 3 bases short and J 4 bases short, with 5 bases between. CDR1 is SGHTA, CDR2 FQGNSA, per germline. In DNA, the CDR3 is TGTGCCAGCAGCTTGGTGGCAGATACGCAGTATTTT. Encoded protein: CASSLVADTQYF.

This clonotype was counted ten times or more. This chain uses TRBV6-5 with TRBJ1-6; weak D call: TRBD1 (5 bases). Trimming removed 8 bases from V and 4 bases from J, with 9 bases in between. There are 13 residues in the CDR3. The germline gives CDR1 MNHEY, CDR2 SVGAGI. CDR3 loop: CASSGTYNSPLHF. The CDR3 coding sequence is TGTGCCAGCTCCGGGACTTATAATTCACCCCTCCACTTT.

This clonotype was counted at least ten times. This rearrangement joins TRBV7-9 to TRBJ2-3; 12 bases line up with TRBD2. The V gene's germline CDR1 is SEHNR and CDR2 FQNEAQ (reference sequence). Germline trimming cut 5 bases from V and 5 bases from J; bases unmatched to any gene: 11. The CDR3 runs to 17 residues. CDR3 DNA sequence: TGTGCCAGCAGCCCATTCCGACTAGCGGGAGATGTAGATACGCAGTATTTT. This gives the protein CASSPFRLAGDVDTQYF.

Comments on this clonotype: It may be a read error: a sequence one base away is much more abundant. The CDR3 end shows no conserved phenylalanine or tryptophan, and so a read error is likely. This chain links TRBV19 with TRBJ2-7; 7 bases are shared with TRBD2. Germline V lookup: CDR1 LNHDA, CDR2 SQIVND (reference sequence). V lost 9 bases to trimming and J lost 2 bases; unmatched junction nucleotides: 13. The CDR3 runs to 15 residues. This chain's CDR3 is CASRPAGAITYEQYS. The CDR3 DNA is TGTGCCAGCCGGCCGGCGGGAGCAATAACCTACGAGCAGTACTCC.

This clonotype was seen many times. V gene TRBV18 combines with J gene TRBJ2-1; D is ambiguous. The CDR3 contains 12 residues. Between the trimmed V and J ends, which lost 0 bases and 5 bases, there was a span of 2 bases. Germline assignment: CDR1 KGHSH and CDR2 LQKENI. The CDR3 loop is CASSPPDNEQFF. The CDR3 coding sequence is TGTGCCAGCTCACCACCGGACAATGAGCAGTTCTTC.

This chain links TRBV11-2 with TRBJ1-1, with D unclear. The germline V gene encodes CDR1 SGHAT and CDR2 FQNNGV. There are 14 residues in the CDR3. Trimming left V 0 bases short and J 11 bases short, with 16 bases between. The CDR3 DNA sequence: TGTGCCAGCAGCTTAGAGTTCGGGCGGGTGGGCGCTTTCTTT. Protein: CASSLEFGRVGAFF. Filled out from reference TRBV11-2 and TRBJ1-1, the complete variable domain reads EAGVAQSPRYKIIEKRQSVAFWCNPISGHATLYWYQQILGQGPKLLIQFQNNGVVDDSQLPKDRFSAERLKGVDSTLKIQPAKLEDSAVYLCASSLEFGRVGAFFGQGTRLTVV.

This clonotype has a handful of counts. The V and J genes are TRBV7-2 and TRBJ1-6; possible D gene TRBD1, 5 bases. The V gene's germline CDR1 is SGHTA and CDR2 FQGNSA. The CDR3 runs to 15 residues. V was clipped by 2 bases and J by 7 bases, with 12 bases between them. The CDR3 region has the DNA TGTGCCAGCAGCTTATCGGGACCCCTCAATTCACCCCTCCACTTT. It codes for CASSLSGPLNSPLHF. Combining the CDR3 with reference TRBV7-2 and TRBJ1-6 gives the whole variable domain GAGVSQSPSNKVTEKGKDVELRCDPISGHTALYWYRQSLGQGLEFLIYFQGNSAPDKSGLPSDRFSAERTGGSVSTLTIQRTQQEDSAVYLCASSLSGPLNSPLHFGNGTRLTVT.

This clonotype was observed many times. The rearrangement links TRBV27 to TRBJ2-7; 8 nucleotides align to TRBD2. CDR1 and CDR2 from the germline V gene are MNHEY and SMNVEV (reference sequence). With V trimmed by 8 bases and J by 6 bases, 15 bases remained unmatched. There are 15 residues in the CDR3. In nucleotides, the CDR3 is TGTGCCAGCGCCCTCTCAGAGCGGGAGAGGACCGAGCAGTACTTC. It translates to CASALSERERTEQYF.

This clonotype was counted many times. This CDR3 reads CASRTGGANTGELFF. Here the CDR3 DNA reads TGTGCCAGCAGGACAGGGGGAGCGAACACCGGGGAGCTGTTTTTT. The V gene is TRBV6-5, the J gene TRBJ2-2; 9 bases are shared with TRBD1. The trim removed 6 bases at V and 0 bases at J, leaving 2 bases unmatched. The CDR3 length is 15 residues. The germline V gene encodes CDR1 MNHEY and CDR2 SVGAGI.

The chain couples TRBV29-1 to TRBJ1-3; D remains ambiguous. Germline V gene data show CDR1 as SQVTM and CDR2 as ANQGSEA. The CDR3 is 14 residues long. Trimming took 4 bases from V and 0 from J, leaving 10 bases between them. Here the CDR3 reads CSVVETNSGNTIYF. The CDR3, as DNA: TGCAGCGTTGTCGAAACAAACTCTGGAAACACCATATATTTT.

This chain uses TRBV20-1 with TRBJ1-2, with unresolved D. This CDR3 is 13 amino acids long. The germline CDR1 and CDR2 sequences are DFQATT and SNEGSKA (reference sequence). Trimming shortened V by 3 bases and J by 3 bases, and 11 bases separated the two germline ends. CDR3: CSARWEYDYGYTF. In DNA form, the CDR3 reads TGCAGTGCTAGGTGGGAATATGACTATGGCTACACCTTC.

The chain combines TRBV20-1 with TRBJ1-1; D perhaps matches TRBD1 (5 bases). Per the germline V gene, CDR1 is DFQATT and CDR2 is SNEGSKA (reference sequence). Deletions cut 6 bases from V and 4 bases from J, with 15 bases between. The CDR3 contains 13 residues. The chain's CDR3 is CSAQGEFGTEAFF. The CDR3, as DNA: TGCAGTGCCCAAGGGGAGTTCGGCACTGAAGCTTTCTTT.

This clonotype has more than one count but fewer than ten. The chain is built from TRBV7-2 and TRBJ2-7; 10 nucleotides match TRBD2. The CDR3 spans 15 residues. Germline CDR1 reads SGHTA; CDR2 reads FQGNSA. V gave up 1 base and J gave up 3 bases; unmatched junction bases: 3. The CDR3 coding sequence is TGTGCCAGCAGCTTAGGAGGGACTAGCGTCTACGAGCAGTACTTC. Residues: CASSLGGTSVYEQYF. Filled out from reference TRBV7-2 and TRBJ2-7, the complete variable domain reads GAGVSQSPSNKVTEKGKDVELRCDPISGHTALYWYRQSLGQGLEFLIYFQGNSAPDKSGLPSDRFSAERTGGSVSTLTIQRTQQEDSAVYLCASSLGGTSVYEQYFGPGTRLTVT.

The V call is TRBV19, the J call TRBJ2-3, with TRBD2 identical over 8 bases. V dropped 3 bases and J dropped 2; count of bases not matched to a gene: 4. This CDR3 has 15 residues. Germline values: CDR1 LNHDA, CDR2 SQIVND (reference sequence). As DNA, the CDR3 is TGTGCCAGTAGTATGGGACTAGGTTCCACAGATACGCAGTATTTT. Translated, it gives CASSMGLGSTDTQYF.

This clonotype has a count of ten or more. This chain links TRBV19 with TRBJ1-5; TRBD1 agrees at 7 bases. Germline loops: CDR1 LNHDA, CDR2 SQIVND (reference sequence). The CDR3 covers 16 residues. With 2 bases clipped from V and 2 bases from J, the junction kept 6 bases outside the gene matches. CDR3 coding DNA: TGTGCCAGTAGTATACAGTACAGGGGACGCAATCAGCCCCAGCATTTT. Amino acid sequence: CASSIQYRGRNQPQHF.

This clonotype was picked up many times. The CDR3 protein is CASSYFTRKETQYF. CDR3 DNA sequence: TGTGCCAGCAGTTACTTTACTAGGAAAGAGACCCAGTACTTC. The rearrangement joins TRBV6-6 to TRBJ2-5; D may be TRBD2 (5 bases). There are 14 residues in the CDR3. Germline loops: CDR1 MNHNY, CDR2 SVGAGI (reference sequence). V was clipped by 1 base and J by 3 bases, with 9 bases between them.

Comments on this clonotype: Likely a read error: the CDR3 ends without its conserved phenylalanine or tryptophan. No DNA is shown, since the ends of the CDR3 on it are uncertain; the CDR3 is the one TCRdb lists. V usage is TRBV15 and J usage is TRBJ2-6; whether TRBD2, the table's D call, matches the DNA was not checked. The CDR3 has 14 residues if both end residues are counted. In germline, CDR1 is LNHNV, CDR2 YYDKDF (reference sequence). CDR3 loop: CATSRERVVADLNT.

In this sample, this clonotype turned up a few times. The chain carries TRBV15 and TRBJ2-7; D gene unclear. From germline, CDR1 is LNHNV and CDR2 YYDKDF (reference sequence). This CDR3 is 16 amino acids long. V was cut by 0 bases and J by 0 bases, with 12 bases left in between. In nucleotides, the CDR3 is TGTGCCACCAGCAGAGATCTCGCGCGGAACTCCTACGAGCAGTACTTC. Protein product: CATSRDLARNSYEQYF.

The genes are TRBV7-6 and TRBJ2-7; a weak D match, TRBD2 (6 bases). The germline gives CDR1 SGHVS, CDR2 FNYEAQ. Trimming left V 5 bases short and J 6 bases short, with 11 bases between. The CDR3 runs to 12 residues. The CDR3 bases are TGTGCCAGCAGCCTCGGGAGCGTCGAGCAGTACTTC. Residues: CASSLGSVEQYF.

Many counts were recorded for this clonotype. The chain carries TRBV11-2 and TRBJ1-1; TRBD1 matches 7 bases. Trimming at V came to 1 base and at J to 3 bases, leaving 8 bases not matched to a gene. The germline gives CDR1 SGHAT, CDR2 FQNNGV. This CDR3 is 16 amino acids long. This CDR3 reads CASSLVETGLDTEAFF. The CDR3 DNA is TGTGCCAGCAGCTTAGTAGAGACAGGGCTGGACACTGAAGCTTTCTTT.

The chain has TRBV20-1 and TRBJ1-5; TRBD1 matches at 7 bases. Germline CDR1 and CDR2: DFQATT and SNEGSKA (reference sequence). Trimming at V came to 1 base and at J to 0 bases, leaving 3 bases not matched to a gene. The CDR3 covers 15 residues. CDR3 nucleotides: TGCAGTGCTAGAGTCGGGACAGTTAGCAATCAGCCCCAGCATTTT. Its translation: CSARVGTVSNQPQHF.

This clonotype was recorded at least ten times. This chain links TRBV20-1 with TRBJ2-7, with D tentatively TRBD2 (6 bases). CDR1 DFQATT and CDR2 SNEGSKA come from the germline V gene (reference sequence). The germline V and J ends were trimmed by 6 bases and 2 bases, with 14 bases remaining between them. The CDR3 extends over 13 amino acids. CDR3: CSANEGGTYEQYF. The CDR3 DNA sequence: TGCAGTGCAAACGAGGGAGGAACCTACGAGCAGTACTTC.

This chain links TRBV4-1 with TRBJ1-1; D possibly corresponds to TRBD1 (6 bases). Between the trimmed V and J ends, which lost 8 bases and 1 base, there was a span of 11 bases. The CDR3 loop spans 13 amino acids. Germline V CDR1 and CDR2: MGHRA, YSYEKL. In nucleotides, the CDR3 is TGCGCCAGCCGTACAGGGCCGAACACTGAAGCTTTCTTT. Translated: CASRTGPNTEAFF.

The chain couples TRBV20-1 to TRBJ2-7; 7 bases map to TRBD2. This CDR3 is built from 15 residues. Germline CDR1 is DFQATT and CDR2 is SNEGSKA (reference sequence). V lost 7 bases, J lost 0 bases, and 12 bases stayed unmatched. CDR3 DNA: TGCAGTGTCGAGACCCTAGCGGACGGCTCCTACGAGCAGTACTTC. Its translation is CSVETLADGSYEQYF.

This clonotype was seen at least ten times. This chain connects TRBV10-3 to TRBJ2-7, with 9 bases lining up with TRBD1. The CDR3 covers 14 residues. J was trimmed by 0 bases and V by 11 bases; bases with no gene match: 8. CDR1 ENHRY and CDR2 SYGVKD come from the germline V gene. The chain's CDR3 is CAATPGQGSYEQYF. The CDR3 DNA reads TGTGCCGCGACCCCGGGACAGGGCTCCTACGAGCAGTACTTC.

The chain is built from TRBV7-2 and TRBJ2-5; TRBD2 aligns across 7 bases. Germline V gene data show CDR1 as SGHTA and CDR2 as FQGNSA. The J segment lost 9 bases and the V segment lost 0 bases, leaving 10 bases of the junction unmatched. The CDR3 runs 15 residues. Here the CDR3 DNA reads TGTGCCAGCAGCTTAGCGAGCGGGGACCAATTCGCCCAGTACTTC. Translation: CASSLASGDQFAQYF.

The J gene is TRBJ2-6, the V gene TRBV14, with no clear D. The CDR3 has 18 amino acids. V gave up 0 bases and J gave up 4 bases, with 16 bases separating them. Germline V lookup: CDR1 SGHDN, CDR2 FVKESK. In nucleotides, the CDR3 is TGTGCCAGCAGCCAAGATCTCTCACTCTACACCGGGGCCAACGTCCTGACTTTC. It translates to CASSQDLSLYTGANVLTF.